The 9 T cell receptor beta chains below were found in one sample sequenced in a study of brain T cells in children with intractable seizures. Sequencing was limited to surgery cases with top T cell transcript signatures in brain tissue. Measured with immunoSEQ multiplex PCR; TCRdb has only the in-frame clones, and not every one. The data show thousands of clones, about 92% seen once. The sample was resected brain tissue, taken at surgery. These receptors were collected from a boy younger than two with focal cortical dysplasia and intractable seizures.

This chain connects TRBV14 to TRBJ2-7; D call uncertain. Germline assignment: CDR1 SGHDN and CDR2 FVKESK. Trimming took 4 bases from V and 0 from J, leaving 1 base between them. The CDR3 is 11 residues long. The CDR3 protein is CASSLSYEQYF. CDR3 nucleotides: TGTGCCAGCAGCCTCTCCTACGAGCAGTACTTC. The complete variable domain, with remaining parts taken from reference TRBV14 and TRBJ2-7, reads EAGVTQFPSHSVIEKGQTVTLRCDPISGHDNLYWYRRVMGKEIKFLLHFVKESKQDESGMPNNRFLAERTGGTYSTLKVQPAELEDSGVYFCASSLSYEQYFGPGTRLTVT.

This clone was counted once. The chain joins TRBV4-2 to TRBJ2-1; TRBD2 matches at 7 bases. The length of the CDR3 is 16 residues. With V trimmed by 0 bases and J by 8 bases, 10 bases remained unmatched. Germline CDR1 reads LGHNA; CDR2 reads YNFKEQ. The CDR3 DNA reads as TGTGCCAGCAGCCAAGAAAAGGGAGGGCTTGGGGATGAGCAGTTCTTC. Encoded protein: CASSQEKGGLGDEQFF.

The chain uses TRBV27 and TRBJ2-2, with TRBD2 matching 7 bases. CDR1 MNHEY and CDR2 SMNVEV come from the germline V gene (reference sequence). The CDR3 sequence is 14 residues long. Trimming removed 7 bases from V and 3 bases from J; junction bases left unmatched: 5. The CDR3 nucleotides read TGTGCCAGCAACCCAGCGGGGTACACCGGGGAGCTGTTTTTT. This encodes CASNPAGYTGELFF.

This rearrangement joins TRBV5-6 to TRBJ1-6; D is uncertain. From germline, CDR1 is SGHDT and CDR2 YYEEEE. V gave up 1 base and J gave up 3 bases, with 8 bases separating them. The CDR3 is 15 residues long. This CDR3 reads CASSLRYVYNSPLHF. The CDR3 coding sequence is TGTGCCAGCAGCTTGCGTTACGTCTATAATTCACCCCTCCACTTT.

The chain uses TRBV20-1 and TRBJ1-5, with D unclear. Germline-derived CDR1 and CDR2 are DFQATT and SNEGSKA (reference sequence). This CDR3 region has 12 residues. V lost 3 bases to trimming and J lost 9 bases, with 12 bases between them. The CDR3: CSASRGDRPQHF. CDR3 DNA: TGCAGTGCTAGTCGGGGAGATCGGCCCCAGCATTTT.

This clone was counted once. The chain combines TRBV4-1 with TRBJ1-1; no clear D. The ends were cut back, 1 base at V and 0 bases at J, with 12 bases in the middle. There are 16 residues in the CDR3. Germline V lookup: CDR1 MGHRA, CDR2 YSYEKL. CDR3 DNA sequence: TGCGCCAGCAGCCAAGTGTTAGGAGCAGTGAACACTGAAGCTTTCTTT. This sequence encodes CASSQVLGAVNTEAFF.

The chain combines TRBV5-1 with TRBJ1-2; D not certain. CDR1 is SGHRS, CDR2 YFSETQ, per germline. This CDR3 has 13 residues. V gave up 1 base and J gave up 2 bases, with 6 bases separating them. The CDR3 spells CASSLPANYGYTF. CDR3 in DNA: TGCGCCAGCAGCTTGCCAGCAAACTATGGCTACACCTTC.

The rearrangement uses TRBV2 and TRBJ1-5; TRBD1 agrees at 8 bases. The trim removed 3 bases at V and 6 bases at J, leaving 1 base unmatched. Germline V lookup: CDR1 SNHLY, CDR2 FYNNEI. There are 13 residues in the CDR3. The CDR3, as DNA: TGTGCCAGCAGTGACAGGGGGCTTCAGCCCCAGCATTTT. The encoded protein is CASSDRGLQPQHF.

This clone was observed a single time. The J gene is TRBJ1-2, the V gene TRBV29-1; D perhaps matches TRBD1 (6 bases). Between the trimmed V and J ends, which lost 6 bases and 2 bases, there was a span of 7 bases. Germline lookup yields CDR1 SQVTM and CDR2 ANQGSEA. The CDR3 is 11 residues long. The CDR3 spells CSVGQNYGYTF. As DNA, the CDR3 is TGCAGCGTGGGACAAAACTATGGCTACACCTTC.